This T cell receptor (beta chain) was captured in a study of cytomegalovirus exposure and HLA in healthy donors. Whole-study findings and limits: A later examination showed that TCR association rates differed by HLA locus, with DRB1 most and HLA-C fewest. A later analysis reportedly found that, within productive TCRs, an Asian-associated ancestry cluster had fewer N-insertions than the mean observed across the approximately 600 donors. In vitro experiments confirmed that three CMV-associated chains were specific for CMV antigens.

A word on this clone: The antigen is not known.

Healthy bone marrow donors supplied every sample. PCR amplification relied on 60 Vbeta primers (plus 13 Jbeta primers). Assay used: immunoSEQ multiplex PCR; TCRdb lists only in-frame clones, some missing. The table lists about 150,000 clones, 75% to 80% of them singletons. This CDR3 has 16 amino acids. The germline V and J ends were trimmed by 0 bases and 6 bases, with 17 bases remaining between them. CDR1 is LGHNA and CDR2 is YSLEER in the germline V gene. Source material: PBMCs. This receptor was taken from a male donor in good health and CMV-seronegative. The chain couples TRBV4-3 to TRBJ1-1; perhaps TRBD1 as D (6 bases). CDR3 in DNA: TGCGCCAGCAGCCAAGACGCGACCTTGCGGGGGCCTGAAGCTTTCTTT. It is translated as CASSQDATLRGPEAFF.